The source of this TCR beta chain is a study of T cell responses to AZD1222 COVID-19 vaccine. The study's findings and limits: Reportedly, nearly half the spike-specific TCRs target unmutated variant regions. White British people made up most donors, females outnumbered males, and clonal diversity was possibly underestimated. The breadth and depth of Spike-specific TCRs increased once two AZD1222 doses had been given. Just a handful of people given AZD1222 tested seropositive at baseline.

With regard to this clone: Its antigen is undetermined. Other DNA sequences in this sample translate to the same CDR3.

Only in-frame clones appear in the TCRdb table, and some are missing; sequencing was by immunoSEQ multiplex PCR. The sample lists 200,000 or so clones; 87% were seen once. Germline-derived CDR1 and CDR2 are SGHTA and FQGTGA. V was shortened by 10 bases and J by 3 bases, with 15 bases between the two germline ends. CDR3 length equals 13 residues. The clonotype originates from an adult in good health. The chain uses TRBV7-3 and TRBJ1-1; a possible D gene is TRBD1 (5 bases). Specimen: peripheral blood, collected on day 0 of MenACWY control vaccination. CDR3 sequence (DNA): TGTGCCATTCGGACACAGGAGGACACTGAAGCTTTCTTT. Translation gives CAIRTQEDTEAFF.